This T cell receptor (beta chain) was captured by sequencing in a study of blood T cell repertoires in COVID-19. Study overall: Nucleic acid was either cDNA or gDNA, and it came from T cells, B-cell-depleted T cells, or PBMCs.

The length of the CDR3 is 14 residues. The V gene's germline CDR1 is MNHEY and CDR2 SVGAGI. V lost 6 bases to trimming and J lost 2 bases, with 12 bases between them. Profiling relied on immunoSEQ multiplex PCR, and the TCRdb table lists in-frame clones only, not all of them. The repertoire holds 110,000 to 150,000 clones, about four fifths seen once, with around 8.5% in the top ten. The rearrangement joins TRBV6-5 to TRBJ2-3, with a tentative D call TRBD2 (6 bases). The sequencing input was peripheral blood. This TCR came from a human donor in a cohort sampled during active COVID-19. CDR3 nucleotide sequence: TGTGCCAGCAGGGTCGGGGGAACCACAGATACGCAGTATTTT. Translated, it gives CASRVGGTTDTQYF.